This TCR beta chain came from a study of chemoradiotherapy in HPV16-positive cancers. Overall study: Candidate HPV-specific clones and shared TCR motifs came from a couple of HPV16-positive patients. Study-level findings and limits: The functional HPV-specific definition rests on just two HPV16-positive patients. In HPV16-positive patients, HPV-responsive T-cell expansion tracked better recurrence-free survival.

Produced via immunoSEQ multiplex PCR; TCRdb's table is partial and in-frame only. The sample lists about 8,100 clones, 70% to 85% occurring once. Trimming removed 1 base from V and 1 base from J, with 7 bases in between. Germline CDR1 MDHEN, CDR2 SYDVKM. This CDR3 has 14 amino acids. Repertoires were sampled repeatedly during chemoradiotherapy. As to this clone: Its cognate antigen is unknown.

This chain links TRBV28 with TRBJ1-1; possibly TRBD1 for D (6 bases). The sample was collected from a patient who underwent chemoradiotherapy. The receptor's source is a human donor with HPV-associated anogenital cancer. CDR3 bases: TGTGCCAGCAGTTTATACAGGGAGAACACTGAAGCTTTCTTT. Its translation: CASSLYRENTEAFF. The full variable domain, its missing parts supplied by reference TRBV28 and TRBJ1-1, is DVKVTQSSRYLVKRTGEKVFLECVQDMDHENMFWYRQDPGLGLRLIYFSYDVKMKEKGDIPEGYSVSREKKERFSLILESASTNQTSMYLCASSLYRENTEAFFGQGTRLTVV.